The clone carrying this T cell receptor (beta chain) has ten or more counts. Its target is not known. TCRdb reprocessed the reads with MiXCR, giving one entry per CDR3 protein. Among nearly 650,000 distinct CDR3 sequences, 20% to 25% were seen once, and the ten largest hold less than 9.5%. The sample belongs to a study of T cell repertoires in cytomegalovirus infection. Study as a whole: An indication of both CMV infection and matching HLA type came from public TCR beta signatures.

Regarding the study as a whole: Using cumulative public TCR beta family frequency, the authors identified those who carried CMV together with the relevant HLA. Dominant in the ex vivo response were TCR beta clonotypes restricted by HLA-C and specific for CMV.

Germline CDR1 reads SGHVS; CDR2 reads FQNEAQ. Between the trimmed V and J ends, which lost 1 base and 5 bases, there was a span of 11 bases. There are 14 residues in the CDR3. The TCR comes from a human donor in good health (CMV status not recorded). Some clones in this sample may be carry-over from other donors' samples. The chain links TRBV7-8 to TRBJ2-5; D unclear. The sequencing input was CD8+ T cells from PBMCs. The CDR3, as DNA: TGTGCCAGCAGCTTAGAGAGGTGGTGGGAGACCCAGTACTTC. This translates into CASSLERWWETQYF. Together with reference TRBV7-8 and TRBJ2-5, the CDR3 gives the full variable domain: GAGVSQSPRYKVAKRGQDVALRCDPISGHVSLFWYQQALGQGPEFLTYFQNEAQLDKSGLPSDRFFAERPEGSVSTLKIQRTQQEDSAVYLCASSLERWWETQYFGPGTRLLVL.